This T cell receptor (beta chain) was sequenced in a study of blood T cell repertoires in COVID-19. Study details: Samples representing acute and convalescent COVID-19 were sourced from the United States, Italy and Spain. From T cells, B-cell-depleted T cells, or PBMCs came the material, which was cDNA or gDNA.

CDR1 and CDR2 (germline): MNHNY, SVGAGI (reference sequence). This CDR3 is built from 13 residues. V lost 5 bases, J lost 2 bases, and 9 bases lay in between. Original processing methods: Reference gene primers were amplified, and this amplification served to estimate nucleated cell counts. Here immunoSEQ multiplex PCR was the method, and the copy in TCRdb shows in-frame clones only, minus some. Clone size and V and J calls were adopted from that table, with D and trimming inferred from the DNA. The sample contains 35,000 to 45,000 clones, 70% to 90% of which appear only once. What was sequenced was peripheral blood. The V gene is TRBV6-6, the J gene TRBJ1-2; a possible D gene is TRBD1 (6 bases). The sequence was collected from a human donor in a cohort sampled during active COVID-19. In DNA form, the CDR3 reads TGTGCCAGCAGTGGAGGACAGAACTATGGCTACACCTTC. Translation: CASSGGQNYGYTF.